This T cell receptor (beta chain) derives from a study of blood T cell repertoires in COVID-19. Study information: COVID-19 samples collected from the United States, Italy and Spain covered acute and convalescent phases.

Participants reported their clinical history, and cohort assignment relied on those reports. The V segment lost 3 bases and the J segment 6 bases; nucleotides outside the gene matches: 15. The CDR3 totals 18 residues. Germline CDR1 reads LGHDT; CDR2 reads YNNKEL (reference sequence). Clones were sequenced by immunoSEQ multiplex PCR, and TCRdb holds only the in-frame ones, with some missing. The data contain 350,000 to 400,000 clones, more than 70% of them seen just once; the ten biggest clones take up more than 1.5%. The clonotype originates from a man in his forties or fifties in a cohort exposed to, infected with or recovered from COVID-19 (not recorded which). This chain links TRBV3-1 (or the pseudogene TRBV3-2) with TRBJ2-3, with TRBD2 matching over 10 bases. The sequenced sample consisted of PBMCs or T cells enriched from blood (not recorded which). CDR3 nucleotides: TGTGCCAGCAGCCATAGGTATCTGGCTAGCGGGAGTAGGGATACGCAGTATTTT. This codes for CASSHRYLASGSRDTQYF.